The subject of this entry is one T cell receptor (beta chain). The CDR3 is 16 residues long. Trimming took 5 bases from V and 6 from J; bases not matched to a gene: 7. Germline V gene sequence: CDR1 SGHAT, CDR2 FQNNGV. This sample was taken from a study of blood T cell repertoires in COVID-19. Study details: The samples span acute and convalescent COVID-19 from the United States, Italy and Spain.

As processed by the authors: Amplification with reference gene primers provided the estimates of nucleated cell counts. Repertoires were generated with immunoSEQ multiplex PCR, while TCRdb's copy carries only in-frame clones and drops some. That table supplies the V and J calls and clone size; D and trimming were determined from the DNA. The data hold about 170,000 clones, with under 85% observed a single time. The origin of this receptor is a man aged 55 to 70 who had recovered from COVID-19. This chain uses TRBV11-2 with TRBJ2-2; 12 bases are a match to TRBD1. Sequencing used peripheral blood. For the CDR3, the DNA is TGTGCCAGCAGCGGGGCCGGGACAGGGGGCCCCGGGGAGCTGTTTTTT. This sequence encodes CASSGAGTGGPGELFF.